The rows below give T cell receptor beta chains drawn from one sample of a study of T cells in Graves' hyperthyroidism and ophthalmopathy. One entry per CDR3 protein, called by TCRdb with MiXCR from the multiplex PCR reads. In the table there are around 100,000 distinct CDR3 sequences, roughly 44% of which are singletons. The sequencing sample was made of blood. The source of these receptors is a man aged 35 to 55 with Graves' hyperthyroidism. Each CDR3 is given with its conserved first and last residue.

V	J	CDR3
TRBV20-1	TRBJ2-2	CSASNPLAENTGELFF
TRBV9	TRBJ2-1	CASIVGGLLENNEQFF
TRBV2	TRBJ2-7	CASSDGQILPSDEQYF
TRBV12-3/TRBV12-4	TRBJ2-7	CASSSTSGTYEQYF
TRBV12-3/TRBV12-4	TRBJ1-2	CASTGTGLGGYTF
TRBV24-1	TRBJ2-5	CATSGSGTHDQETQYF
TRBV2	TRBJ2-1	CASIVQQGLYNEQFF
TRBV12-3/TRBV12-4	TRBJ2-7	CASSPGLAGYEQYF
TRBV20-1	TRBJ2-1	CSARDLSGSGSNEQFF
TRBV6-1	TRBJ1-6	CASSEVGTGSSPLHF
TRBV9	TRBJ2-3	CASSGNQGLAGLADTQYF
TRBV7-2	TRBJ1-2	CASSQVGQGRYGYTF
TRBV5-5	TRBJ1-5	CASSSITGNNQPQHF
TRBV7-3	TRBJ1-1	CASSRTSGTEAFF
TRBV11-1	TRBJ1-6	CASSLREGTGDSPLHF
TRBV20-1	TRBJ2-7	CSARDLTGYEQYF
TRBV29-1	TRBJ2-5	CSAGAGKQETQYF
TRBV12-3/TRBV12-4	TRBJ1-3	CASSPPGQGGGNTIYF
TRBV9	TRBJ2-5	CDSSPVPGPQETQYF
TRBV15	TRBJ1-1	CATSTGQGLTEAFF
TRBV29-1	TRBJ2-3	CSVWDRGNTDTQYF
TRBV7-6	TRBJ2-1	CASSVTGTGFVNEQFF
TRBV20-1	TRBJ1-2	CSARTGGGAGYTF
TRBV2	TRBJ1-5	CASSDQGGQPQHF
TRBV6-5	TRBJ2-5	CASSARRGLETQYF
TRBV19	TRBJ1-2	CASSIRDFGYGYTF
TRBV20-1	TRBJ2-5	CSAAGGGETQYF
TRBV7-6	TRBJ2-7	CASSTLAGDEQYF
TRBV24-1	TRBJ2-7	CATSDSGTSGGYEQYF
TRBV2	TRBJ2-7	CASSEARYRASTDTRYF
TRBV24-1	TRBJ1-2	CATSGTGPGGYTF
TRBV15	TRBJ2-3	CATSDWTAGQGARSTDTQYF
TRBV2	TRBJ1-5	CASSEQGGRGPQHF
TRBV7-7	TRBJ2-2	CASSPTGARGELFF
TRBV10-1	TRBJ2-3	CASSEFDTQYF
TRBV7-9	TRBJ2-7	CASSMGTGGYEQYF
TRBV2	TRBJ1-2	CASRGTGGYTF
TRBV19	TRBJ1-4	CASSLRTGAGKLFF
TRBV7-2	TRBJ1-5	CASSLQNGEQHF
TRBV11-3	TRBJ2-7	CASSLVASGTYEQYF
TRBV29-1	TRBJ2-3	CSVGLAGTDTQYF
TRBV20-1	TRBJ2-4	CSAREVSSGRAKNIRYF
TRBV20-1	TRBJ2-5	CSVEQQGIGETQHF
TRBV7-6	TRBJ2-3	CASSLVPGLATTDTQYF
TRBV2	TRBJ2-7	CASTLDADDEQYF
TRBV6-6	TRBJ2-7	CASSYGTTGREQYF
TRBV9	TRBJ2-5	CASSVAGAEYQETQYF
TRBV9	TRBJ1-1	CASSVPAGDTEAFF
TRBV3-1	TRBJ1-5	CASSQRESQPQHF